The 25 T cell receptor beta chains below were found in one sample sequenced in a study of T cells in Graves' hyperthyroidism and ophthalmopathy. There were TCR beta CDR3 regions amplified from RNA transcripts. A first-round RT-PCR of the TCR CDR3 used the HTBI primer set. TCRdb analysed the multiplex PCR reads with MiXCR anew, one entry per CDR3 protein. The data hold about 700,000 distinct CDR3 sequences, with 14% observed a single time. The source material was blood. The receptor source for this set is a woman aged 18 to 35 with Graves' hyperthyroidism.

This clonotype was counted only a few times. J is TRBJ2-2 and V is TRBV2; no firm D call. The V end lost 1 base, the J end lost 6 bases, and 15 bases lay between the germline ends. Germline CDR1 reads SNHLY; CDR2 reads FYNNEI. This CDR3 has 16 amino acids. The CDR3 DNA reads TGTGCCAGCAGTGAAGAGGCTTGGGCGGATCCCGGGGAGCTGTTTTTT. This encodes CASSEEAWADPGELFF.

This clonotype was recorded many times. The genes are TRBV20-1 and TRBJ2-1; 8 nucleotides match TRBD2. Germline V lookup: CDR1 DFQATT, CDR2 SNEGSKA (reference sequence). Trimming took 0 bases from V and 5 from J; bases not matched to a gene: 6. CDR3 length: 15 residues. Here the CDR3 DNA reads TGCAGTGCTAGAGAAGGAGCGGGAGAGGACAATGAGCAGTTCTTC. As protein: CSAREGAGEDNEQFF.

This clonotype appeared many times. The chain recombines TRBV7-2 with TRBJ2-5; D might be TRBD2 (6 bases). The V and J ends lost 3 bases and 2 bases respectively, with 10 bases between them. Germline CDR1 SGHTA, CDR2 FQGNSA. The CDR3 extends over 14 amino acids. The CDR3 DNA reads TGTGCCAGCAGCTTTGCGCGGGAACAAGAGACCCAGTACTTC. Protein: CASSFAREQETQYF.

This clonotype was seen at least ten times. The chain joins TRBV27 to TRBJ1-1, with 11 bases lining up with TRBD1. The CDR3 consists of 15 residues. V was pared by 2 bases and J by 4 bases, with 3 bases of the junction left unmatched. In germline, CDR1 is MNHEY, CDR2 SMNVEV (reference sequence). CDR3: CASSLPGQGGTEAFF. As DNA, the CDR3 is TGTGCCAGCAGTTTACCGGGACAGGGGGGCACTGAAGCTTTCTTT.

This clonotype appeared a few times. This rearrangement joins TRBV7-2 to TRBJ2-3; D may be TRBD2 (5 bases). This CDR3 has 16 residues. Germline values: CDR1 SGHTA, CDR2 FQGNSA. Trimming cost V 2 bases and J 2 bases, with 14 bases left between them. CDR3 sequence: CASSLLWSGVTDTQYF. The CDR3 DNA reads TGTGCCAGCAGCTTATTGTGGTCCGGGGTCACAGATACGCAGTATTTT.

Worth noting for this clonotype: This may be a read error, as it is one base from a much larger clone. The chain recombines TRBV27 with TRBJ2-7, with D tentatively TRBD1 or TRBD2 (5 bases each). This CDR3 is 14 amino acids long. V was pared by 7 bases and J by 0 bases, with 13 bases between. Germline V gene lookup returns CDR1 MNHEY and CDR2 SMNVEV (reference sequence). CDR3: CASTRDGSSYEQYF. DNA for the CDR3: TGTGCCAGCACTCGGGACGGTAGCTCCTACGAGCAGTACTTC.

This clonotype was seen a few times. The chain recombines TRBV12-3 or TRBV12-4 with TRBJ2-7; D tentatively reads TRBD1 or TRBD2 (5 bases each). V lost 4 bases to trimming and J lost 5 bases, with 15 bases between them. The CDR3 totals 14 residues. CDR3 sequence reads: CASSYKGPGHEQYF. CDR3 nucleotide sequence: TGTGCCAGCAGTTACAAGGGACCGGGCCACGAGCAGTACTTC.

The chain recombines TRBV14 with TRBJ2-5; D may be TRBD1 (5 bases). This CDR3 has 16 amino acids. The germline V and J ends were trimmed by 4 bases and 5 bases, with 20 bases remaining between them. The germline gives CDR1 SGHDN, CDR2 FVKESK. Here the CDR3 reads CASSPRWEGARETQYF. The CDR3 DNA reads TGTGCCAGCAGCCCGCGCTGGGAAGGGGCGCGGGAGACCCAGTACTTC.

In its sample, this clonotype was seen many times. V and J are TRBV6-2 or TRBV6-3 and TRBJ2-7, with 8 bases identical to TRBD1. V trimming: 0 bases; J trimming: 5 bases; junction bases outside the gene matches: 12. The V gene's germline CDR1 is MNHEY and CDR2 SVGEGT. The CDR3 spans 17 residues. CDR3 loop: CASSYSFRTGRRNEQYF. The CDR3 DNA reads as TGTGCCAGCAGTTACTCGTTTCGGACAGGGAGGCGCAACGAGCAGTACTTC.

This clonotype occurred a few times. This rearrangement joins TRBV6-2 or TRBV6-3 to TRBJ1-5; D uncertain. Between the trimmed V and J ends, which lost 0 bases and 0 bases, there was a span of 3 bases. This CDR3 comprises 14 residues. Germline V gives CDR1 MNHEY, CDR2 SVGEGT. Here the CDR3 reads CASSYSGSNQPQHF. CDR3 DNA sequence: TGTGCCAGCAGTTACTCGGGTAGCAATCAGCCCCAGCATTTT.

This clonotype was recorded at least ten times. CDR3 coding DNA: TGTGCCTGGAGCGGACTAGCGGGACACTACGAGCAGTACTTC. Amino acids: CAWSGLAGHYEQYF. The chain employs TRBV30 and TRBJ2-7, with 12 bases identical to TRBD2. This CDR3 contains 14 residues. V was pared by 3 bases and J by 3 bases, with 3 bases of the junction left unmatched. Germline values: CDR1 GTSNPN, CDR2 SVGIG (reference sequence).

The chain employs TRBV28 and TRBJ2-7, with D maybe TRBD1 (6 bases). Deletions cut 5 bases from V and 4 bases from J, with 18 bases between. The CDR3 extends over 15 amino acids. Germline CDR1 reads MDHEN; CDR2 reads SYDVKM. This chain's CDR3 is CASSPPGDSWYEQYF. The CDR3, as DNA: TGTGCCAGCAGTCCACCAGGGGATTCCTGGTACGAGCAGTACTTC. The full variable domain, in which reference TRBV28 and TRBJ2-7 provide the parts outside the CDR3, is DVKVTQSSRYLVKRTGEKVFLECVQDMDHENMFWYRQDPGLGLRLIYFSYDVKMKEKGDIPEGYSVSREKKERFSLILESASTNQTSMYLCASSPPGDSWYEQYFGPGTRLTVT.

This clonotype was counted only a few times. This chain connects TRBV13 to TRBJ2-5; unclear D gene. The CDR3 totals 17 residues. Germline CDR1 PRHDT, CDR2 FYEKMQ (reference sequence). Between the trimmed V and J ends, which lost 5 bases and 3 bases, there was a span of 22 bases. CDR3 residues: CASSEVDRADRKETQYF. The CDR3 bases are TGTGCCAGCAGCGAGGTAGATAGGGCCGATCGGAAAGAGACCCAGTACTTC.

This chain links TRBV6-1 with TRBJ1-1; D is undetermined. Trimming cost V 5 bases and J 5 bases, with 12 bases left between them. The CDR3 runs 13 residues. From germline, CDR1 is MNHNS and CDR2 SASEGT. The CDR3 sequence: CASSSWQATEAFF. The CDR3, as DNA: TGTGCCAGCAGTTCATGGCAGGCGACTGAAGCTTTCTTT.

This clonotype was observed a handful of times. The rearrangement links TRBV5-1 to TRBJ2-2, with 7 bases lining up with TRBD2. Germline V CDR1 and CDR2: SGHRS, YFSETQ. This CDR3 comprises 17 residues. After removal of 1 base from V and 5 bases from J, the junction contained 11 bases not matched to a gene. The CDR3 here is CASSLYMAGEGTGELFF. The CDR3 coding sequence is TGCGCCAGCAGCTTGTATATGGCGGGAGAAGGAACCGGGGAGCTGTTTTTT. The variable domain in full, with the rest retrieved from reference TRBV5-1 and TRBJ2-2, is KAGVTQTPRYLIKTRGQQVTLSCSPISGHRSVSWYQQTPGQGLQFLFEYFSETQRNKGNFPGRFSGRQFSNSRSEMNVSTLELGDSALYLCASSLYMAGEGTGELFFGEGSRLTVL.

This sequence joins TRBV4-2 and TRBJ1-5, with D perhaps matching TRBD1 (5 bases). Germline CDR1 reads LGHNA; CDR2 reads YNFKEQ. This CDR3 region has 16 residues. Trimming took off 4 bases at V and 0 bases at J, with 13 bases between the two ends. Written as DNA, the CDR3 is TGTGCCAGCAGCCCGGGGACGGCCGATAGCAATCAGCCCCAGCATTTT. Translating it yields CASSPGTADSNQPQHF.

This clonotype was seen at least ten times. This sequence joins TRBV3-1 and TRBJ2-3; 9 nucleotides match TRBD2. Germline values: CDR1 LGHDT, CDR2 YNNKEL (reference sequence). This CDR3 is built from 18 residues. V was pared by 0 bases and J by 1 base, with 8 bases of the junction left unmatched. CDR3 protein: CASSQEDAAGGGTDTQYF. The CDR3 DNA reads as TGTGCCAGCAGCCAAGAAGACGCGGCGGGAGGGGGCACAGATACGCAGTATTTT.

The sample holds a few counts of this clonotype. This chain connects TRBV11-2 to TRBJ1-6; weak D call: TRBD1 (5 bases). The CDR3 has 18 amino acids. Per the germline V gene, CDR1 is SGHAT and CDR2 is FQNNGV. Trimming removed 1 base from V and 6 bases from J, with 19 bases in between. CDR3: CASSLGRSGDDFNSPLHF. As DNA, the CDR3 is TGTGCCAGCAGCTTAGGTCGGTCGGGGGACGATTTTAATTCACCCCTCCACTTT.

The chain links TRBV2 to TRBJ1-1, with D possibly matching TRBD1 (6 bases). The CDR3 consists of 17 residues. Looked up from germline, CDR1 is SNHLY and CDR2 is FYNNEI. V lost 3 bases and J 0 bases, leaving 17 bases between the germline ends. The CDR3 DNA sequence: TGTGCCAGCAGTGAGCTCGGGGGGGGGCGCGTGAACACTGAAGCTTTCTTT. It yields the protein CASSELGGGRVNTEAFF. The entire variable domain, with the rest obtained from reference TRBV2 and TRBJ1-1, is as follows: EPEVTQTPSHQVTQMGQEVILRCVPISNHLYFYWYRQILGQKVEFLVSFYNNEISEKSEIFDDQFSVERPDGSNFTLKIRSTKLEDSAMYFCASSELGGGRVNTEAFFGQGTRLTVV.

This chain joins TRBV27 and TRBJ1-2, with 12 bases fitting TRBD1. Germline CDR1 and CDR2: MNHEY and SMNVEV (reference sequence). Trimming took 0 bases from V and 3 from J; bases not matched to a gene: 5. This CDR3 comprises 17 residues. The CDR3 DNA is TGTGCCAGCAGTTTATCGGGACAGGGGGCGCGAGACTATGGCTACACCTTC. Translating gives CASSLSGQGARDYGYTF.

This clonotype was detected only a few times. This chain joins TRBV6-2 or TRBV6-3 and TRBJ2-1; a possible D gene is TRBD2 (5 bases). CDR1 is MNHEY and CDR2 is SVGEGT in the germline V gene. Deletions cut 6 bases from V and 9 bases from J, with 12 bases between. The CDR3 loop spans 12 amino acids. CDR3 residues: CASSPGVGEQFF. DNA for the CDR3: TGTGCCAGCAGCCCCGGGGTCGGTGAGCAGTTCTTC.

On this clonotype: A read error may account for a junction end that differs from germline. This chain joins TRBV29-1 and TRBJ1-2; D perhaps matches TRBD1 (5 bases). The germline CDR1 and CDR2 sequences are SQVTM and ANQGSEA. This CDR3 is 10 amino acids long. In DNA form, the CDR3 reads TGCAGCGTGGACATCGTGGCTAGGGCCTTC. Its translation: CSVDIVARAF.

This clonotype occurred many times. CDR3 sequence (DNA): TGTGCCAGTAGATACTCGGGACAGGGGGCGCGCGGGGCCAACGTCCTGACTTTC. This gives the protein CASRYSGQGARGANVLTF. J is TRBJ2-6 and V is TRBV19; 12 bases line up with TRBD1. V shed 6 bases, J shed 4 bases, and the junction held 10 bases outside the gene matches. Per the germline V gene, CDR1 is LNHDA and CDR2 is SQIVND (reference sequence). The CDR3 loop spans 18 amino acids.

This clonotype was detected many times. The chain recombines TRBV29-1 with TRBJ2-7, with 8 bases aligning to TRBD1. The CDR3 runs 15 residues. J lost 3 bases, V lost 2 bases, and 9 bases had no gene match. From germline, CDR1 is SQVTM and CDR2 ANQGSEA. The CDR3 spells CSVELLRDRYYEQYF. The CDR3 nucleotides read TGCAGCGTTGAACTCCTCCGGGACAGGTACTACGAGCAGTACTTC.

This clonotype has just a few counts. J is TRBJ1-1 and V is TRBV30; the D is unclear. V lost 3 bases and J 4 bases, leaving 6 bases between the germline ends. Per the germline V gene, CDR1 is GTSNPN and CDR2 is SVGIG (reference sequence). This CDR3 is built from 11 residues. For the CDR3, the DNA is TGTGCCTGGAGACGGTCCACTGAAGCTTTCTTT. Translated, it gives CAWRRSTEAFF. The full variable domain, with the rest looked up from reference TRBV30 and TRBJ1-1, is SQTIHQWPATLVQPVGSPLSLECTVEGTSNPNLYWYRQAAGRGLQLLFYSVGIGQISSEVPQNLSASRPQDRQFILSSKKLLLSDSGFYLCAWRRSTEAFFGQGTRLTVV.